A single TCR beta chain is shown here with its context. Its matching antigen is unknown. The libraries of TRB cDNA were prepared using 5' RACE with UMI labels. TCRdb re-called the 5' RACE reads; every CDR3 protein appears as one record, without DNA. The sample has about 150,000 distinct CDR3 sequences. Each CD8+ T cell subset was sorted in triplicate, around 300,000 cells each. CD45RO-CCR7+CD27+CD95- expression identified naive CD8+ T cells. This CDR3 region has 12 residues. In germline, CDR1 is GTSNPN, CDR2 SVGIG (reference sequence). The source of the sample is a study of CXCR3-negative and CXCR3-positive naive CD8 T cells. Broader study findings: TRB CDR3s of CXCR3-positive naive cells were more hydrophobic than those of CXCR3-negative naive cells. Naive cells, whether CXCR3-negative or CXCR3-positive, had similar TRBV-TRBJ usage, while memory cells differed.

Sequenced: naive CXCR3+ CD8+ T cells from blood. Subset specified: CD45RO-CCR7+CD27+CD95- naive CD8+ T cells expressing CXCR3 (TNR3+). The chain couples TRBV30 to TRBJ2-5; as DNA is missing, the TRBD2 call by TCRdb cannot be tested. The receptor was isolated from a human donor in good health. Some clones in this sample may be carry-over from other donors' samples. The CDR3 loop reads CASGRDRETQYF. Combining the CDR3 with reference TRBV30 and TRBJ2-5 gives the whole variable domain SQTIHQWPATLVQPVGSPLSLECTVEGTSNPNLYWYRQAAGRGLQLLFYSVGIGQISSEVPQNLSASRPQDRQFILSSKKLLLSDSGFYLCASGRDRETQYFGPGTRLLVL.